Shown below are 21 T cell receptor beta chains from a single sample sequenced in a study of blood T cells in healthy people across ages. Primed by a sample-barcoded 5' primer and a J-beta primer mix, a second PCR proceeded for roughly 7 to 11 cycles. TCRdb reprocessed the 5' RACE reads via MiXCR and lists one record per CDR3 protein. Of roughly 1,700,000 distinct CDR3 sequences in the sample, 28% were seen once. Material: blood. The receptors here all came from a woman aged 30 to 39 in good health.

The chain couples TRBV12-3 or TRBV12-4 to TRBJ2-3; 7 nucleotides agree with TRBD2. This CDR3 spans 13 amino acids. Trimming took 4 bases from V and 4 from J; bases not matched to a gene: 2. CDR3 coding DNA: TGTGCCAGCAGTTGGGGGGGATCAGATACGCAGTATTTT. Translated: CASSWGGSDTQYF.

J is TRBJ1-1 and V is TRBV20-1; 10 nucleotides match TRBD1. This CDR3 region has 16 residues. The V gene's germline CDR1 is DFQATT and CDR2 SNEGSKA (reference sequence). V lost 3 bases, J lost 7 bases, and 14 bases stayed unmatched. The CDR3 nucleotides read TGCAGTGCTAGGTCCGGAGGGACAGGGGCGGAGGGTGAAGCTTTCTTT. Translated, it gives CSARSGGTGAEGEAFF.

This clonotype was seen once. A single base separates this from a much larger clone, so it may be a read error. V usage is TRBV4-3 and J usage is TRBJ2-6, with a tentative D call TRBD1 (6 bases). Per the germline V gene, CDR1 is LGHNA and CDR2 is YSLEER. The CDR3 has 16 amino acids. The CDR3 loop reads CTSSPPGVSGANVLTF. The CDR3 DNA sequence: TGCACCAGCAGCCCCCCAGGGGTCTCTGGGGCCAACGTCCTGACTTTC.

As to this clonotype: Sequence at one end of the junction differs from germline and may be a read error. The chain has TRBV12-3 or TRBV12-4 and TRBJ2-1; possible D gene TRBD2, 5 bases. This CDR3 has 15 amino acids. The CDR3 DNA reads as TGTGCCGGCAGTTTCAATGGACTTTCATACAATGAGCAGTTCTTC. Translating it yields CAGSFNGLSYNEQFF.

This clonotype was counted a few times. This chain uses TRBV7-8 with TRBJ2-1, with 7 bases aligning to TRBD2. The germline V gene encodes CDR1 SGHVS and CDR2 FQNEAQ. V shed 1 base and J 7 bases; nucleotides not matched to a gene: 7. The CDR3 is 15 residues long. This CDR3 reads CASSLERLAGNEQFF. Here the CDR3 DNA reads TGTGCCAGCAGCTTAGAGCGACTAGCAGGAAATGAGCAGTTCTTC.

This clonotype was seen only a few times. The chain is built from TRBV7-9 and TRBJ1-2; D unresolved. The CDR3 has 12 residues. Trimming took 7 bases from V and 4 from J, leaving 10 bases between them. CDR1 SEHNR and CDR2 FQNEAQ come from the germline V gene (reference sequence). The CDR3 loop is CASTTTRYGYTF. CDR3 nucleotide sequence: TGTGCCAGCACCACCACCCGCTATGGCTACACCTTC.

V and J are TRBV12-3 or TRBV12-4 and TRBJ1-1; D ambiguous. This CDR3 comprises 13 residues. The V end lost 6 bases, the J end lost 4 bases, and 12 bases lay between the germline ends. In DNA form, the CDR3 reads TGTGCCAGCAGCCTCCAGAAAGGCACTGAAGCTTTCTTT. It codes for CASSLQKGTEAFF.

In its sample, this clonotype was seen a few times. This chain connects TRBV4-3 to TRBJ2-6; unclear D gene. The CDR3 is made up of 17 amino acids. The germline V and J ends were trimmed by 3 bases and 0 bases, with 12 bases remaining between them. Germline loops: CDR1 LGHNA, CDR2 YSLEER. The chain's CDR3 is CASSQSVFYSGANVLTF. The CDR3 region has the DNA TGCGCCAGCAGCCAGTCAGTATTTTACTCTGGGGCCAACGTCCTGACTTTC.

This chain joins TRBV7-2 and TRBJ2-1; 9 bases are a match to TRBD2. With 5 bases clipped from V and 2 bases from J, the junction kept 10 bases outside the gene matches. Germline CDR1 reads SGHTA; CDR2 reads FQGNSA. The CDR3 has 17 residues. CDR3 region: CASSPVAGARPYNEQFF. CDR3 in DNA: TGTGCCAGCAGCCCAGTAGCGGGAGCTCGCCCCTACAATGAGCAGTTCTTC.

This clonotype has more than one count but fewer than ten. This chain connects TRBV11-1 to TRBJ1-1, with 7 bases aligning to TRBD1. Germline CDR1 is SGHAT and CDR2 is FQDESV (reference sequence). V lost 6 bases to trimming and J lost 0 bases; unmatched junction nucleotides: 4. This CDR3 comprises 14 residues. CDR3 residues: CASRMGQMNTEAFF. CDR3 nucleotide sequence: TGTGCCAGCAGGATGGGACAGATGAACACTGAAGCTTTCTTT.

This CDR3 is CATSDLGRVKAFF. The CDR3, as DNA: TGTGCCACCAGTGATTTGGGGCGGGTTAAAGCTTTCTTT. This chain links TRBV24-1 with TRBJ1-1; no clear D. Trimming removed 0 bases at V and 9 bases at J, with 10 bases between. The CDR3 length is 13 residues. The germline gives CDR1 KGHDR, CDR2 SFDVKD.

This chain connects TRBV4-1 to TRBJ2-3; D not resolved. Germline V gives CDR1 MGHRA, CDR2 YSYEKL. CDR3 length equals 17 residues. Trimming shortened V by 0 bases and J by 0 bases, and 13 bases separated the two germline ends. CDR3 sequence: CASSQDGTRSSTDTQYF. In DNA form, the CDR3 reads TGCGCCAGCAGCCAAGATGGCACTCGTTCTAGCACAGATACGCAGTATTTT.

The chain is built from TRBV6-4 and TRBJ2-3; 10 bases line up with TRBD2. The CDR3 runs to 15 residues. V lost 5 bases and J lost 1; bases outside the gene matches: 3. Germline values: CDR1 MRHNA, CDR2 SNTAGT. The CDR3: CASSMSGGGTDTQYF. CDR3 sequence (DNA): TGTGCCAGCAGTATGAGCGGGGGGGGCACAGATACGCAGTATTTT.

The V call is TRBV27, the J call TRBJ1-6; D is unclear. Trimming stripped 7 bases from V and 5 bases from J, with 15 bases between. This CDR3 comprises 15 residues. Germline assignment: CDR1 MNHEY and CDR2 SMNVEV (reference sequence). The CDR3 protein is CASTEFKGHNSPLHF. Written as DNA, the CDR3 is TGTGCCAGCACCGAATTCAAGGGCCATAATTCACCCCTCCACTTT.

The J gene is TRBJ2-5, the V gene TRBV7-6, with 7 bases identical to TRBD2. In germline, CDR1 is SGHVS, CDR2 FNYEAQ. This CDR3 comprises 15 residues. The trim removed 4 bases at V and 4 bases at J, leaving 9 bases unmatched. CDR3: CASSSWVAGRETQYF. In DNA, the CDR3 is TGTGCCAGCAGCTCCTGGGTAGCGGGCAGAGAGACCCAGTACTTC.

V gene TRBV9 combines with J gene TRBJ2-1; unclear D gene. CDR1 and CDR2 from the germline V gene are SGDLS and YYNGEE. This CDR3 comprises 13 residues. V was trimmed by 3 bases and J by 7 bases, leaving 11 bases between them. Here the CDR3 DNA reads TGTGCCAGCAGCGAATTGCTCCAGAATGAGCAGTTCTTC. This translates into CASSELLQNEQFF.

Comments on this clonotype: Since a much larger clone is just one base distant, this may be a read error. The chain recombines TRBV20-1 with TRBJ2-4; D remains ambiguous. Germline CDR1 is DFQATT and CDR2 is SNEGSKA (reference sequence). V lost 4 bases and J lost 15, with 19 bases in between. The CDR3 totals 12 residues. For the CDR3, the DNA is TGCAGTGCTAAGGTGGGCCAAGAGACCCTGTACTTC. Translating it yields CSAKVGQETLYF.

The chain employs TRBV6-1 and TRBJ1-4, with 9 bases that match TRBD1. CDR3 size: 15 residues. The junction had 8 bases not matched to a gene; V was cut back by 5 bases and J by 7 bases. Germline lookup yields CDR1 MNHNS and CDR2 SASEGT. The CDR3 DNA reads as TGTGCCAGCAGTTGGCCACAGGGGGCTCGTGAAAAACTGTTTTTT. Protein sequence: CASSWPQGAREKLFF.

The CDR3 sequence is CASSVEAALIYEQYF. The CDR3 region has the DNA TGCGCCAGCAGTGTGGAAGCAGCACTAATCTACGAGCAGTACTTC. The chain employs TRBV5-1 and TRBJ2-1; no clear D. The J call may not be correct, given that the DNA end is closer to TRBJ2-7. Germline V gene lookup returns CDR1 SGHRS and CDR2 YFSETQ. This CDR3 contains 15 residues.

This clonotype came up many times. The CDR3 loop is CASSFTGTVKGEQYF. CDR3 sequence (DNA): TGTGCCAGCAGTTTTACCGGGACAGTGAAGGGCGAGCAGTACTTC. The rearrangement links TRBV7-9 to TRBJ2-7; 7 bases fit TRBD1. The CDR3 has 15 residues. Germline loops: CDR1 SEHNR, CDR2 FQNEAQ (reference sequence). V lost 6 bases, J lost 6 bases, and 14 bases stayed unmatched.

This clonotype has a handful of counts. The chain joins TRBV6-5 to TRBJ1-1, with a possible D match to TRBD1 (6 bases). The CDR3 is made up of 13 amino acids. The V gene's germline CDR1 is MNHEY and CDR2 SVGAGI. V lost 1 base, J lost 3 bases, and 6 bases lay in between. CDR3 protein: CASSYYRDTEAFF. The CDR3 DNA follows: TGTGCCAGCAGTTACTACAGGGACACTGAAGCTTTCTTT.